This is a list of T cell receptor beta chains from one sample in a study of T cell changes during pregnancy in multiple sclerosis. Here immunoSEQ multiplex PCR was the method, and the copy in TCRdb shows in-frame clones only, minus some. The sample lists about 62,000 clones; about 94% were seen once. The specimen was CD8+ T cells from peripheral blood mononuclear cells, collected in the second trimester of pregnancy. Every receptor here comes from a female donor with multiple sclerosis, enrolled in a pregnancy study. The CDR3 runs from the conserved cysteine through the conserved F or W. D genes are given only for firm matches. Only part of the rows carry a size: once, few, many, or a class if the clone is expanded.

d_gene: NA
j_gene: TRBJ1-3
v_gene: TRBV13
abundance: NA
CDR3nt: TGTGCCAGCAGCTTAGGGGACAGAGTCACTGGAAACACCATATATTTT
CDR3aa: CASSLGDRVTGNTIYF

d_gene: TRBD1
j_gene: TRBJ2-5
v_gene: TRBV9
abundance: NA
CDR3nt: TGTGCCAGCAGCCACACCGTACAGACAGGGGGTGGGGAGACCCAGTACTTC
CDR3aa: CASSHTVQTGGGETQYF

d_gene: TRBD2
j_gene: TRBJ2-1
v_gene: TRBV6-5
abundance: once
CDR3nt: TGTGCCAGCAGTTACTCTGTAGCGGGGGGCTACAATGAGCAGTTCTTC
CDR3aa: CASSYSVAGGYNEQFF

d_gene: NA
j_gene: TRBJ2-7
v_gene: TRBV5-1
abundance: NA
CDR3nt: TGCGCCAGCAGCTTGTACGGTCCCCACGAGCAGTACTTC
CDR3aa: CASSLYGPHEQYF

d_gene: NA
j_gene: TRBJ2-3
v_gene: TRBV19
abundance: NA
CDR3nt: TGTGCCAGTAGCGAGTTGGGCACAGATACGCAGTATTTT
CDR3aa: CASSELGTDTQYF

d_gene: TRBD1
j_gene: TRBJ2-7
v_gene: TRBV28
abundance: NA
CDR3nt: TGTGCCAGCAGTCCCACAGGGACAGTAAGCTACGAGCAGTACTTC
CDR3aa: CASSPTGTVSYEQYF

d_gene: TRBD2
j_gene: TRBJ2-3
v_gene: TRBV5-1
abundance: NA
CDR3nt: TGCGCCAGCAGCCCTACGAGCGGGAGTACCGATACGCAGTATTTT
CDR3aa: CASSPTSGSTDTQYF

d_gene: NA
j_gene: TRBJ1-1
v_gene: TRBV6-6
abundance: NA
CDR3nt: TGTGCCAGCAGTTACTCAATAATAGCGGGGACTGAAGCTTTCTTT
CDR3aa: CASSYSIIAGTEAFF

d_gene: NA
j_gene: TRBJ1-1
v_gene: TRBV18
abundance: NA
CDR3nt: TGTGCCAGCTCACCACCCACGGGGGGTACTGAAGCTTTCTTT
CDR3aa: CASSPPTGGTEAFF

d_gene: TRBD2
j_gene: TRBJ2-3
v_gene: TRBV27
abundance: NA
CDR3nt: TGTGCCAGCAGCCAAGGGACTAGCGGGAGAATTGGTACGCAGTATTTT
CDR3aa: CASSQGTSGRIGTQYF

d_gene: TRBD2
j_gene: TRBJ2-7
v_gene: TRBV19
abundance: NA
CDR3nt: TGTGCCAGTAGTTTAGCGGGAGCCTACGAGCAGTACTTC
CDR3aa: CASSLAGAYEQYF

d_gene: NA
j_gene: TRBJ1-2
v_gene: TRBV28
abundance: NA
CDR3nt: TGTGCCAGCCTCCGAGGGGGGGGTGATGCCTATGGCTACACCTTC
CDR3aa: CASLRGGGDAYGYTF

d_gene: NA
j_gene: TRBJ2-1
v_gene: TRBV5-1
abundance: NA
CDR3nt: TGCGCCAGCAGCTTGAGGCAGGGGATAGACAATGAGCAGTTCTTC
CDR3aa: CASSLRQGIDNEQFF

d_gene: NA
j_gene: TRBJ2-7
v_gene: TRBV29-1
abundance: NA
CDR3nt: TGCAGCGTTGAGGCAGGTCGCTACGAGCAGTACTTC
CDR3aa: CSVEAGRYEQYF

d_gene: TRBD2
j_gene: TRBJ2-3
v_gene: TRBV14
abundance: NA
CDR3nt: TGTGCCAGCAGCCAAGATGCGGGACTAAGCCTGTATTTT
CDR3aa: CASSQDAGLSLYF

d_gene: NA
j_gene: TRBJ2-1
v_gene: TRBV6-1
abundance: NA
CDR3nt: TGTGCCAGCAGTGGCCCTACCATGTACAATGAGCAGTTCTTC
CDR3aa: CASSGPTMYNEQFF

d_gene: NA
j_gene: TRBJ2-7
v_gene: TRBV18
abundance: NA
CDR3nt: TGTGCCAGCTCACCACCGGCCGGGACCTACGAGCAGTACTTC
CDR3aa: CASSPPAGTYEQYF

d_gene: TRBD2
j_gene: TRBJ2-3
v_gene: TRBV9
abundance: NA
CDR3nt: TGTGCCAGCAGCGTAGAGACTAGCTATGGGAGCGATACGCAGTATTTT
CDR3aa: CASSVETSYGSDTQYF

d_gene: NA
j_gene: TRBJ1-5
v_gene: TRBV19
abundance: NA
CDR3nt: TGTGCCAGTCGGGTGGGAGGGCAGCCCCAGCATTTT
CDR3aa: CASRVGGQPQHF

d_gene: TRBD2
j_gene: TRBJ2-3
v_gene: TRBV19
abundance: NA
CDR3nt: TGTGCCAGTAGTCCCCCGGGACTAGCGGAAAGCACAGATACGCAGTATTTT
CDR3aa: CASSPPGLAESTDTQYF

d_gene: NA
j_gene: TRBJ1-1
v_gene: TRBV7-6
abundance: few
CDR3nt: TGTGCCAGCAGCTTAGGGAGGGGTGAAGCTTTCTTT
CDR3aa: CASSLGRGEAFF

d_gene: NA
j_gene: TRBJ1-5
v_gene: TRBV27
abundance: NA
CDR3nt: TGTGCCAGCAGTTCTTCTACAGGGCAGCCCCAGCATTTT
CDR3aa: CASSSSTGQPQHF

d_gene: NA
j_gene: TRBJ1-1
v_gene: TRBV27
abundance: NA
CDR3nt: TGTGCCAGCAGTTTATATCGGGGTTCGAACACTGAAGCTTTCTTT
CDR3aa: CASSLYRGSNTEAFF

d_gene: TRBD2
j_gene: TRBJ2-3
v_gene: TRBV7-9
abundance: once
CDR3nt: TGTGCCAGCAGCCCAGGACTAGCCTCTAGCACAGATACGCAGTATTTT
CDR3aa: CASSPGLASSTDTQYF

d_gene: NA
j_gene: TRBJ2-3
v_gene: TRBV4-1
abundance: NA
CDR3nt: TGCGCCAGCAGCCAAGGGCAGCTAGCAGATACGCAGTATTTT
CDR3aa: CASSQGQLADTQYF

d_gene: TRBD1
j_gene: TRBJ2-7
v_gene: TRBV11-1
abundance: NA
CDR3nt: TGTGCCAGCACCCCTGGGACAGGGGGAATCTACGAGCAGTACTTC
CDR3aa: CASTPGTGGIYEQYF

d_gene: NA
j_gene: TRBJ1-4
v_gene: TRBV6-5
abundance: NA
CDR3nt: TGTGCCAGATGGACGGAGGTTAATGAAAAACTGTTTTTT
CDR3aa: CARWTEVNEKLFF

d_gene: TRBD2
j_gene: TRBJ2-1
v_gene: TRBV10-3
abundance: NA
CDR3nt: TGTGCCATCAGTGAGTATTGGGAGGGCCGGAACAATGAGCAGTTCTTC
CDR3aa: CAISEYWEGRNNEQFF

d_gene: NA
j_gene: TRBJ2-7
v_gene: TRBV4-3
abundance: once
CDR3nt: TGCGCCAGCAGCCACCGGCGGTCAGACGAGCAGTACTTC
CDR3aa: CASSHRRSDEQYF

d_gene: NA
j_gene: TRBJ2-2
v_gene: TRBV19
abundance: NA
CDR3nt: TGTGCCAGTAGTATAGGGGGGGGCGTCACCGGGGAGCTGTTTTTT
CDR3aa: CASSIGGGVTGELFF

d_gene: TRBD1
j_gene: TRBJ2-7
v_gene: TRBV19
abundance: NA
CDR3nt: TGTGCCAGTAGTATGGGGACAGGAGGTAACTACGAGCAGTACTTC
CDR3aa: CASSMGTGGNYEQYF

d_gene: TRBD2
j_gene: TRBJ2-1
v_gene: TRBV19
abundance: NA
CDR3nt: TGTGCCAGTAGCTGGACTAGCGGGACCTACAATGAGCAGTTCTTC
CDR3aa: CASSWTSGTYNEQFF

d_gene: TRBD1
j_gene: TRBJ2-7
v_gene: TRBV27
abundance: NA
CDR3nt: TGTGCCAGCAGTTTATCCGGGACAGGGGGCTGGGAGCAGTACTTC
CDR3aa: CASSLSGTGGWEQYF

d_gene: TRBD2
j_gene: TRBJ2-1
v_gene: TRBV4-2
abundance: NA
CDR3nt: TGTGCCAGCAGCCAAAGACTAGCCCGGGAGGTTCTACAGAATGAGCAGTTCTTC
CDR3aa: CASSQRLAREVLQNEQFF

d_gene: TRBD2
j_gene: TRBJ2-3
v_gene: TRBV11-2
abundance: NA
CDR3nt: TGTGCCAGCAGCTTAGATTTCCCGACTAGCGGCTACACAGATACGCAGTATTTT
CDR3aa: CASSLDFPTSGYTDTQYF

d_gene: TRBD2
j_gene: TRBJ2-1
v_gene: TRBV18
abundance: NA
CDR3nt: TGTGCCAGCTCACCAGGGAGCGGGAGCCAAAATGAGCAGTTCTTC
CDR3aa: CASSPGSGSQNEQFF

d_gene: TRBD2
j_gene: TRBJ2-2
v_gene: TRBV6-6
abundance: once
CDR3nt: TGTGCCAGCAGTTACCCGGGACTAGCGGGATCCGGGGAGCTGTTTTTT
CDR3aa: CASSYPGLAGSGELFF

d_gene: NA
j_gene: TRBJ1-1
v_gene: TRBV19
abundance: NA
CDR3nt: TGTGCCAGTAGTATAGATCTCCAGGGTAGTTGGACTGAAGCTTTCTTT
CDR3aa: CASSIDLQGSWTEAFF

d_gene: TRBD1
j_gene: TRBJ2-2
v_gene: TRBV5-6
abundance: NA
CDR3nt: TGTGCCAGCAGCTCCCGACAGGGGGGGAGCGGCGGGGAGCTGTTTTTT
CDR3aa: CASSSRQGGSGGELFF

d_gene: TRBD2
j_gene: TRBJ2-2
v_gene: TRBV9
abundance: NA
CDR3nt: TGTGCCAGCAGCGTAGATGTTCAAGGCGGGAGGATCACCGGGGAGCTGTTTTTT
CDR3aa: CASSVDVQGGRITGELFF

d_gene: TRBD2
j_gene: TRBJ2-7
v_gene: TRBV5-6
abundance: NA
CDR3nt: TGTGCCAGCAGCTTGGGAGCGGGGCGCGAGCAGTACTTC
CDR3aa: CASSLGAGREQYF

d_gene: NA
j_gene: TRBJ1-5
v_gene: TRBV19
abundance: once
CDR3nt: TGTGCCAGTAGGAGGGGGTATGGCAATCAGCCCCAGCATTTT
CDR3aa: CASRRGYGNQPQHF

d_gene: NA
j_gene: TRBJ2-3
v_gene: TRBV29-1
abundance: NA
CDR3nt: TGCAGCGTTGAAGCGGCAGGGGGAGGCGCAGATACGCAGTATTTT
CDR3aa: CSVEAAGGGADTQYF

d_gene: NA
j_gene: TRBJ1-4
v_gene: TRBV15
abundance: NA
CDR3nt: TGTGCCACCAGCGCGGGACTGAAGGATGAAAAACTGTTTTTT
CDR3aa: CATSAGLKDEKLFF

d_gene: NA
j_gene: TRBJ2-2
v_gene: TRBV28
abundance: once
CDR3nt: TGTGCCAGCAGTTTCCTCCTGAGCCGCGGGGAGCTGTTTTTT
CDR3aa: CASSFLLSRGELFF

d_gene: TRBD1
j_gene: TRBJ2-7
v_gene: TRBV7-9
abundance: NA
CDR3nt: TGTGCCAGCAGCTCCAGGGGGTACGAGCAGTACTTC
CDR3aa: CASSSRGYEQYF

d_gene: TRBD2
j_gene: TRBJ2-1
v_gene: TRBV7-3
abundance: NA
CDR3nt: TGTGCCAGCAGCCCCCGGGTAGCGGGAGGCCATGAGCAGTTCTTC
CDR3aa: CASSPRVAGGHEQFF

d_gene: TRBD2
j_gene: TRBJ2-7
v_gene: TRBV27
abundance: NA
CDR3nt: TGTGCCAGCAGTTTATCAGGACTAGCGGGAGGGCAGTTCTACGAGCAGTACTTC
CDR3aa: CASSLSGLAGGQFYEQYF

d_gene: TRBD2
j_gene: TRBJ2-1
v_gene: TRBV4-1
abundance: NA
CDR3nt: TGCGCCAGCAGCCTCGGGGGGACTAAATACAATGAGCAGTTCTTC
CDR3aa: CASSLGGTKYNEQFF

d_gene: TRBD2
j_gene: TRBJ2-7
v_gene: TRBV2
abundance: NA
CDR3nt: TGTGCCAGTCTTAGCGGGAGTGGATACGAGCAGTACTTC
CDR3aa: CASLSGSGYEQYF

d_gene: NA
j_gene: TRBJ2-1
v_gene: TRBV6-4
abundance: NA
CDR3nt: TGTGCCAGCAGTGACTCGGGGGGGGCTTTAGGCAATGAGCAGTTCTTC
CDR3aa: CASSDSGGALGNEQFF

d_gene: NA
j_gene: TRBJ2-5
v_gene: TRBV6-5
abundance: NA
CDR3nt: TGTGCCAGCAGTTACGGCAGGATTGGGGAGACCCAGTACTTC
CDR3aa: CASSYGRIGETQYF

d_gene: NA
j_gene: TRBJ1-1
v_gene: TRBV7-9
abundance: once
CDR3nt: TGTGCCAGCAGCTCATCAGGGGTCTGGGGCACTGAAGCTTTCTTT
CDR3aa: CASSSSGVWGTEAFF

d_gene: TRBD2
j_gene: TRBJ2-1
v_gene: TRBV5-4
abundance: NA
CDR3nt: TGTGCCAGCAGCTTCGCACTAGCGGGAGCTTCCTACAATGAGCAGTTCTTC
CDR3aa: CASSFALAGASYNEQFF

d_gene: TRBD2
j_gene: TRBJ2-1
v_gene: TRBV6-6
abundance: few
CDR3nt: TGTGCCAGCTGCCTAGCGGCGTACAATGAGCAGTTCTTC
CDR3aa: CASCLAAYNEQFF

d_gene: NA
j_gene: TRBJ1-2
v_gene: TRBV5-1
abundance: NA
CDR3nt: TGCGCCAGCAGACAGGACTATGGCTACACCTTC
CDR3aa: CASRQDYGYTF

d_gene: TRBD2
j_gene: TRBJ2-3
v_gene: TRBV19
abundance: NA
CDR3nt: TGTGCCAGTAGTATAGGAGCGAGCGGGATCACAGATACGCAGTATTTT
CDR3aa: CASSIGASGITDTQYF